What follows are 10 T cell receptor beta chains derived from one specimen sequenced in a study of blood T cell repertoires in COVID-19 (dated by TCRdb to about 2020). Libraries were built with the immunoSEQ multiplex PCR assay. The clones in this table, taken by TCRdb from immuneACCESS, are in-frame only. Not every clone is retained; where verified, under half of the shortfall comes from an unresolved V gene, and the cause of the rest is unknown. Recorded for this sample are around 340,000 clones; around 88% of them occurred a single time. The leading ten clones occupy almost 3% of the sample. Sequencing was carried out using peripheral blood. These receptors all stem from a man aged 25-45 years with active or convalescent COVID-19.

V usage is TRBV2 and J usage is TRBJ2-1; TRBD2 matches 12 bases. Germline lookup yields CDR1 SNHLY and CDR2 FYNNEI. Losses at the gene ends were 6 bases for V and 9 bases for J; bases not matched to a gene: 12. The CDR3 totals 16 residues. The CDR3 DNA reads TGTGCCAGCAGCTTCTATTCTAGCGGGGGGGCCGCTGAGCAGTTCTTC. It specifies CASSFYSSGGAAEQFF.

This chain uses TRBV19 with TRBJ1-1; D is ambiguous. The V gene's germline CDR1 is LNHDA and CDR2 SQIVND (reference sequence). The CDR3 is 14 amino acids. Trimming left V 3 bases short and J 1 base short, with 9 bases between. CDR3 region: CASSIQQPNTEAFF. DNA for the CDR3: TGTGCCAGTAGTATCCAACAGCCGAACACTGAAGCTTTCTTT.

The chain recombines TRBV7-6 with TRBJ2-5; 12 bases are a match to TRBD2. J was trimmed by 1 base and V by 5 bases; bases with no gene match: 14. CDR1 and CDR2 (germline): SGHVS, FNYEAQ. This CDR3 is built from 19 residues. CDR3 coding DNA: TGTGCCAGCAGCCCGGGGCGACTAGCGGGGGCCCTATCCCAAGAGACCCAGTACTTC. Its translation: CASSPGRLAGALSQETQYF.

In the case of this clone: In the same sample, other DNA sequences code for this CDR3. The chain couples TRBV18 to TRBJ2-3, with a weak D call TRBD1 (5 bases). Germline values: CDR1 KGHSH, CDR2 LQKENI. Trimming stripped 3 bases from V and 0 bases from J, with 10 bases between. CDR3 length: 15 residues. The CDR3 sequence is CASSPPGLSTDTQYF. CDR3 nucleotide sequence: TGTGCCAGCTCACCGCCAGGGCTGAGCACAGATACGCAGTATTTT.

The gene calls are TRBV3-1 (or the pseudogene TRBV3-2) and TRBJ1-5, with 7 bases matching TRBD1. With 6 bases clipped from V and 0 bases from J, the junction kept 5 bases outside the gene matches. Germline lookup yields CDR1 LGHDT and CDR2 YNNKEL (reference sequence). The CDR3 is made up of 15 amino acids. In nucleotides, the CDR3 is TGTGCCAGCAGACTGGGACAGAATAGCAATCAGCCCCAGCATTTT. This translates into CASRLGQNSNQPQHF.

The chain links TRBV3-1 (or the pseudogene TRBV3-2) to TRBJ1-3; tentatively, D is TRBD1 (6 bases). The CDR3 runs to 12 residues. Trimming removed 3 bases from V and 7 bases from J, with 7 bases in between. CDR1 is LGHDT and CDR2 is YNNKEL in the germline V gene (reference sequence). In DNA form, the CDR3 reads TGTGCCAGCAGCCAGGGGGCCAACACCATATATTTT. Its protein product is CASSQGANTIYF.

This clone was recorded once. This chain joins TRBV6-2 or TRBV6-3 and TRBJ2-7, with TRBD2 identical over 9 bases. The CDR3 spans 14 residues. V shed 0 bases and J 6 bases; nucleotides not matched to a gene: 3. Germline V lookup: CDR1 MNHEY, CDR2 SVGEGT. Here the CDR3 DNA reads TGTGCCAGCAGTTACTCGCCTAGCGGGGTCGAGCAGTACTTC. Its translation: CASSYSPSGVEQYF.

The chain combines TRBV7-2 with TRBJ1-2; D is unresolved. Trimming pared 1 base from V and 6 bases from J, leaving 12 bases between. The CDR3 loop spans 14 amino acids. The germline V gene encodes CDR1 SGHTA and CDR2 FQGNSA. CDR3 region: CASSLERGGHGYTF. The DNA for the CDR3 is TGTGCCAGCAGCTTAGAGCGGGGAGGCCATGGCTACACCTTC.

As for this clone: At one end the junction does not follow the germline gene, possibly because of a read error. J is TRBJ1-4 and V is TRBV15, with D perhaps matching TRBD1 (5 bases). This CDR3 spans 16 amino acids. Germline CDR1 LNHNV, CDR2 YYDKDF (reference sequence). In DNA, the CDR3 is TGTGCCACCAGCAGGGCCCGGGGCAGGACTAACGAAAAACTGTTTTTT. Translated: CATSRARGRTNEKLFF. Based on the CDR3 plus reference TRBV15 and TRBJ1-4, the full variable domain is DAMVIQNPRYQVTQFGKPVTLSCSQTLNHNVMYWYQQKSSQAPKLLFHYYDKDFNNEADTPDNFQSRRPNTSFCFLDIRSPGLGDTAMYLCATSRARGRTNEKLFFGSGTQLSVL.

This clone was seen only once. The rearrangement uses TRBV24-1 and TRBJ2-5; no clear D. Germline-derived CDR1 and CDR2 are KGHDR and SFDVKD. CDR3 size: 14 residues. V gave up 2 bases and J gave up 5 bases, with 11 bases separating them. The CDR3 region is CATSDSWRLETQYF. CDR3 in DNA: TGTGCCACCAGTGATTCTTGGCGGCTTGAGACCCAGTACTTC.